This TCR beta chain was profiled in a study of blood T cell repertoires in COVID-19. Overall study context: Whether acute or convalescent, the COVID-19 samples came from the United States, Italy and Spain. The cDNA or gDNA used as material had been derived from T cells, B-cell-depleted T cells, or PBMCs.

As processed by the authors: For nucleated cells, counts were estimated from reference gene primer amplification. The data were produced by immunoSEQ multiplex PCR, yet TCRdb's version contains in-frame clones alone and is incomplete. V, J and clone size are those of that table, while D and trimming were read from the DNA. There are more than 110,000 clones in the sample; over 70% occur only once, and roughly 45% lies in the top ten. Germline CDR1 reads SGDLS; CDR2 reads YYNGEE. The CDR3 length is 17 residues. Unmatched junction bases numbered 13, after V lost 3 bases and J lost 4 bases. The V call is TRBV9, the J call TRBJ1-3; 7 bases are a match to TRBD1. This clonotype was sampled from a human donor in a cohort sampled during active COVID-19. The specimen was peripheral blood. CDR3 nucleotides: TGTGCCAGCAGCGCCCGGGGGACAGCCCGTCCCGGAAACACCATATATTTT. Protein sequence: CASSARGTARPGNTIYF.